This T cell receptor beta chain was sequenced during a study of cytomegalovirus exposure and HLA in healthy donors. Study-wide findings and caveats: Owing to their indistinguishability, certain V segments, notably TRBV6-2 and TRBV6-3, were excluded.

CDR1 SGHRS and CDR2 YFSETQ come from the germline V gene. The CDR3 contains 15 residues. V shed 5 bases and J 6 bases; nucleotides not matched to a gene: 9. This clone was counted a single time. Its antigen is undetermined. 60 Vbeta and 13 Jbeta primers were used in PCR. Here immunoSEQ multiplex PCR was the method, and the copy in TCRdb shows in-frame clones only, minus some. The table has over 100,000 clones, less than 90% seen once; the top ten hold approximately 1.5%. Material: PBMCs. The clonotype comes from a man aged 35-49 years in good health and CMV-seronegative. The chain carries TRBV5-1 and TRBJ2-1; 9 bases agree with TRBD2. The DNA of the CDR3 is TGCGCCAGCAGTCCCGGGACTAGCTGGGGCAATGAGCAGTTCTTC. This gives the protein CASSPGTSWGNEQFF.